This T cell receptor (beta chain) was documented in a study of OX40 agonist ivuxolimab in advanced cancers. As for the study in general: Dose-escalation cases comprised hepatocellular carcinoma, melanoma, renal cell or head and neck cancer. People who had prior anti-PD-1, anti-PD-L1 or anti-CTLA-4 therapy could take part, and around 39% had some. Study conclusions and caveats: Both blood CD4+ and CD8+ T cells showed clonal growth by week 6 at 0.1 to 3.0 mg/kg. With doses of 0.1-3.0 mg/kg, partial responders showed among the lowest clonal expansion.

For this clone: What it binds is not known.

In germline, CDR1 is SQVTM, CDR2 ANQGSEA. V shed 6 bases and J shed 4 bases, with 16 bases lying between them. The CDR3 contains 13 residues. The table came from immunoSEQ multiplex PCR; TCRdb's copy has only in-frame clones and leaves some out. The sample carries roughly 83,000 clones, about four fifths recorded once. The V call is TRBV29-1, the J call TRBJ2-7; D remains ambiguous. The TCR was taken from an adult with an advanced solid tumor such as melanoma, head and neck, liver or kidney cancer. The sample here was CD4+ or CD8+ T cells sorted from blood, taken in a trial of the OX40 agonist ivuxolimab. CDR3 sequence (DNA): TGCAGCGTGGCGTTAGGGCATGGTTACGAGCAGTACTTC. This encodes CSVALGHGYEQYF.